This section outlines one TCR beta chain sequence together with its context. The data were obtained in a study of shared T cell receptors in the human thymus. Repertoires were generated with immunoSEQ multiplex PCR, while TCRdb's copy carries only in-frame clones and drops some. The sample lists approximately 400,000 clones, around 95% seen once, with around 0.019% in the top ten. Germline CDR1 SNHLY, CDR2 FYNNEI. This CDR3 is built from 15 residues. Trimming left V 6 bases short and J 0 bases short, with 13 bases between. The receptor was derived from a human donor. Source material: thymocytes. The chain uses TRBV2 and TRBJ2-3; D might be TRBD2 (6 bases). CDR3 in amino acids: CASREEGSSTDTQYF. The CDR3 coding sequence is TGTGCCAGCAGAGAGGAGGGCTCTAGCACAGATACGCAGTATTTT.